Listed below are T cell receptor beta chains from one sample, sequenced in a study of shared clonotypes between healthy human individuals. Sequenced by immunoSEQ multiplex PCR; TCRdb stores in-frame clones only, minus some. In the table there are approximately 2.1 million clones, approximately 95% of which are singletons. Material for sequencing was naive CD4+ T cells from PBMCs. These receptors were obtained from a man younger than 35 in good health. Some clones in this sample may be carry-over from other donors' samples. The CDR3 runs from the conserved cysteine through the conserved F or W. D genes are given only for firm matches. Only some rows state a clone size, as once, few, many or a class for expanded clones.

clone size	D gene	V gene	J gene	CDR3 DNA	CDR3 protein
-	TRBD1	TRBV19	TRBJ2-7	TGTGCCAGTAGTTACAACAGGGGACCCTACGAGCAGTACTTC	CASSYNRGPYEQYF
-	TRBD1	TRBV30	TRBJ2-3	TGTGCCTGGGGGGGACAGGGACAGAGCACAGATACGCAGTATTTT	CAWGGQGQSTDTQYF
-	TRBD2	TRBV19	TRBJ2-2	TGTGCCACCCTACGGGGGGACTTGAACACCGGGGAGCTGTTTTTT	CATLRGDLNTGELFF
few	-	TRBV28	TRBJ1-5	TGTGCCAGCAGTTTAAGGGGCAGCCTTAATCAGCCCCAGCATTTT	CASSLRGSLNQPQHF
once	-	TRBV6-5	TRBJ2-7	TGTGCCAGCAGTGTTGAAGGGGGTTCCTACGAGCAGTACTTC	CASSVEGGSYEQYF
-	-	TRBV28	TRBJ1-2	TGTGCCAGCAGTGCACAGGGTCCCTATGGCTACACCTTC	CASSAQGPYGYTF
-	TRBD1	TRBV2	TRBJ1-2	TGTGCCAGCAGTGAAGCCCCAGGGGGCATCTTAAGAGGCTACACCTTC	CASSEAPGGILRGYTF
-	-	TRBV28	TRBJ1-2	TGTGCCAGCAGTGGAAGGTCCTATGGCTACACCTTC	CASSGRSYGYTF
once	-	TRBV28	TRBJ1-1	TGTGCCAGCAGTTTACGCAGGGAGGGCACTGAAGCTTTCTTT	CASSLRREGTEAFF
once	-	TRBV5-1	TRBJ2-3	TGCGCCAGCATAGCAGGACCCCCTAGCACAGATACGCAGTATTTT	CASIAGPPSTDTQYF